Reported below is one T cell receptor (beta chain). There is no known antigen for this receptor. No qualities accompany the bases; no much larger clone lies one base away. The record originates from a study of immune characterization of retroperitoneal liposarcoma (dated by TCRdb to between 2018 and 2021). Receptor libraries were prepared by PCR. The data were produced on a NextSeq 500. The raw public reads went through TCRdb reprocessing: fastp at Q25, MiXCR clone calling, in-frame beta chains kept. Rows are unified per CDR3 protein, each entry keeping the most common DNA and genes. For this sample there are about 11,000 distinct CDR3 sequences; around a quarter appear just once. Around 8% of the sample is taken by the ten largest. Relative to germline, V is 5 bases shorter and J is 8 bases shorter, with 12 bases between their ends. Including cysteine and phenylalanine, the CDR3 has 12 amino acids. The only DNA kept is the CDR3, 36 bases in frame from the first base.

Sequenced sample: tumor tissue. In this chain, TRBV12-3 or TRBV12-4 is recombined with TRBJ1-2; no D gene call is confident. The receptor was isolated from a male donor with retroperitoneal liposarcoma. The nucleotides are TGTGCCAGCAGTACCAGGCGGATCGGCTACACCTTC. Translated, it reads CASSTRRIGYTF.